The clone carrying this T cell receptor (beta chain) was seen only a few times. Germline V gene data show CDR1 as MNHEY and CDR2 as SVGAGI. The CDR3 covers 11 residues. V was shortened by 5 bases and J by 8 bases, with 9 bases between the two germline ends. This entry comes from a study of T cells after yellow fever vaccination. TCRdb passed the 5' RACE reads through MiXCR, listing each CDR3 protein once. The data show fewer than 500,000 distinct CDR3 sequences, with roughly 20% seen just once and over 15% held by the top ten. This receptor was obtained from a man aged 18 to 30 who received the YFV17D yellow fever vaccine. Sequenced here: PBMCs, sampled before the yellow fever booster vaccination. V and J are TRBV6-5 and TRBJ1-2; D ambiguous. The DNA for the CDR3 is TGTGCCAGCAGTCCCGGAAAGGGCTACACCTTC. Amino acids: CASSPGKGYTF.